This TCR beta chain came from a study of blood T cell repertoires in COVID-19. TCRdb keeps only in-frame clones here, not all; method: immunoSEQ multiplex PCR. The sample includes around 55,000 clones, 85% to 90% of them seen just once. Unmatched junction bases numbered 1, after V lost 4 bases and J lost 0 bases. CDR1 and CDR2 from the germline V gene are LNHDA and SQIVND (reference sequence). The CDR3 length is 15 residues. The clonotype was recovered from a man in his 60s with acute or convalescent COVID-19. The sequencing input was peripheral blood. The V call is TRBV19, the J call TRBJ2-1; the match to TRBD2 covers 9 bases. CDR3 nucleotides: TGTGCCAGTAGTAGACTAGCGGTCTCCTACAATGAGCAGTTCTTC. This translates into CASSRLAVSYNEQFF.